The source of this T cell receptor beta chain is a study of CD8+CD57+ T cells in acquired aplastic anemia. The use of genomic DNA as template underpinned the TCR beta VDJ and CDR3 profiling. Each CDR3 protein is one row after TCRdb ran MiXCR on the reads. The sample has 200,000 or so distinct CDR3 sequences; less than 60% are singletons. All patients picked for sequencing had shown, by flow cytometry, an expansion of CD8+CD57+ cells. The length of the CDR3 is 14 residues. CDR1 is SGHAT, CDR2 FQNNGV, per germline. V was cut by 3 bases and J by 4 bases, with 10 bases left in between. In this sample, this clonotype turned up many times.

This sequence originates from a human donor with aplastic anemia. Sample: sorted CD4+, CD8+, or CD8+CD57+ T cells (not recorded which) from PBMCs. The rearrangement links TRBV11-2 to TRBJ1-5; a possible D gene is TRBD1 (5 bases). The CDR3 is CASSFAGSNQPQHF. The CDR3 nucleotides are TGTGCCAGCAGCTTCGCAGGGAGTAATCAGCCCCAGCATTTT.